This T cell receptor beta chain is from a study of metastatic and nonmetastatic thyroid tumors. Study-wide background: The authors compared repertoires across blood and tumor or nodule tissue from malignant and benign thyroid patients.

TCRdb reanalyzed the PCR reads with MiXCR. The sample lists roughly 18,000 clones; 30% to 35% were seen once. Trimming pared 7 bases from V and 4 bases from J, leaving 14 bases between. CDR3 length: 12 residues. CDR1 and CDR2 (germline): DFQATT, SNEGSKA (reference sequence). Thyroid surgery took place with no prior treatment in any patient. The sample was adjacent normal tissue. This sequence originates from a female donor with papillary thyroid cancer or a benign thyroid nodule (not recorded which). Some clones in this sample may be carry-over from other donors' samples. V gene TRBV20-1 combines with J gene TRBJ2-7; D is ambiguous. The CDR3 sequence is CSVALGNYEQYF. The CDR3 coding sequence is TGCAGTGTGGCCTTGGGAAATTACGAGCAGTACTTC.